A single sample gave rise to the 17 T cell receptor beta chains below, sequenced in a study of blood T cell repertoires in COVID-19. TCRdb's copy holds only in-frame clones and misses some; the assay was immunoSEQ multiplex PCR. In the table there are more than 100,000 clones, approximately 88% of which are singletons. Sequencing was carried out using peripheral blood. The receptors stem from a woman aged 25 to 39 who had recovered from COVID-19.

A note on this clone: Its ends do not fully match the called genes, so a read error is possible. The chain employs TRBV7-7 and TRBJ2-5; TRBD2 matches at 14 bases. Germline CDR1 and CDR2: SSHAT and FNYEAQ (reference sequence). The length of the CDR3 is 15 residues. The CDR3 DNA is TGTGCTAGCAGCTCGACTAGCGGGAGGGGAGAGACCCAGTACTTC. This encodes CASSSTSGRGETQYF.

This chain uses TRBV19 with TRBJ1-2; 8 bases agree with TRBD1. V trimming: 5 bases; J trimming: 7 bases; junction bases outside the gene matches: 6. Germline V lookup: CDR1 LNHDA, CDR2 SQIVND (reference sequence). This CDR3 comprises 13 residues. CDR3 in amino acids: CASSPTGARGYTF. In DNA form, the CDR3 reads TGTGCCAGTAGTCCGACAGGGGCCCGTGGCTACACCTTC.

The chain employs TRBV1 and TRBJ1-3. TRBV1 is termed a pseudogene. The CDR3 runs 13 residues. Written as DNA, the CDR3 is TGCACCAGCAGCCCTGAGGATGGAAACACCATATATTTT. Its protein product is CTSSPEDGNTIYF.

Remarks on this clone: Additional DNA sequences in this sample encode the identical CDR3. The J gene is TRBJ2-1, the V gene TRBV19; 8 nucleotides agree with TRBD2. The V gene end was trimmed by 1 base and the J gene end by 4 bases; junction bases not matched to a gene: 3. CDR1 and CDR2 from the germline V gene are LNHDA and SQIVND (reference sequence). This CDR3 has 15 amino acids. CDR3 residues: CASSIAGGSYNEQFF. In nucleotides, the CDR3 is TGTGCCAGTAGTATAGCGGGGGGGTCTTACAATGAGCAGTTCTTC. The whole variable domain, remainder taken from reference TRBV19 and TRBJ2-1, is DGGITQSPKYLFRKEGQNVTLSCEQNLNHDAMYWYRQDPGQGLRLIYYSQIVNDFQKGDIAEGYSVSREKKESFPLTVTSAQKNPTAFYLCASSIAGGSYNEQFFGPGTRLTVL.

Concerning this clone: Other DNA sequences in this specimen translate into the identical CDR3. The V gene is TRBV2, the J gene TRBJ2-5; 8 nucleotides line up with TRBD2. This CDR3 is 13 amino acids long. V lost 10 bases, J lost 1 base, and 5 bases stayed unmatched. Looked up from germline, CDR1 is SNHLY and CDR2 is FYNNEI. Here the CDR3 DNA reads TGTGCCAACAAACTAGCGGCCCAAGAGACCCAGTACTTC. It yields the protein CANKLAAQETQYF.

The rearrangement joins TRBV30 to TRBJ1-1; TRBD1 matches 7 bases. This CDR3 has 14 residues. The germline V gene encodes CDR1 GTSNPN and CDR2 SVGIG (reference sequence). V shed 3 bases, J shed 4 bases, and the junction held 8 bases outside the gene matches. The CDR3 here is CAWRRTGSPTEAFF. CDR3 in DNA: TGTGCCTGGAGGAGGACAGGCTCCCCCACTGAAGCTTTCTTT.

This rearrangement joins TRBV5-1 to TRBJ2-1, with 9 bases that match TRBD2. Trimming removed 4 bases from V and 7 bases from J; junction bases left unmatched: 9. The CDR3 consists of 15 residues. Germline V gives CDR1 SGHRS, CDR2 YFSETQ. CDR3 in amino acids: CASSPLTAGGNEQFF. The CDR3 DNA sequence: TGCGCCAGCAGCCCCCTAACGGCGGGAGGGAATGAGCAGTTCTTC.

This chain links TRBV2 with TRBJ2-1, with D maybe TRBD2 (5 bases). Germline V CDR1 and CDR2: SNHLY, FYNNEI. This CDR3 contains 12 residues. Trimming left V 4 bases short and J 8 bases short, with 9 bases between. DNA of the CDR3: TGTGCCAGCAGTGGATGGGGAGATGAGCAGTTCTTC. Its protein product is CASSGWGDEQFF.

This chain joins TRBV5-1 and TRBJ1-1; D not resolved. The CDR3 covers 15 residues. Deletions cut 4 bases from V and 1 base from J, with 14 bases between. The germline V gene has CDR1 SGHRS and CDR2 YFSETQ. The CDR3 coding sequence is TGCGCCAGCAGCGTTTTACCGGGAACGAACACTGAAGCTTTCTTT. This encodes CASSVLPGTNTEAFF.

Worth noting for this clone: Other DNA sequences of this sample code for an identical CDR3. The CDR3 DNA sequence: TGCGCCAGCAGCCTCCGGCAGGGCACCGGGGAGCTGTTTTTT. Its translation is CASSLRQGTGELFF. This chain connects TRBV5-1 to TRBJ2-2, with D possibly TRBD1 on 5 matching bases. The CDR3 has 14 residues. V dropped 4 bases and J dropped 4 bases, with 11 bases sitting between them. The germline V gene has CDR1 SGHRS and CDR2 YFSETQ.

The chain joins TRBV10-1 to TRBJ1-1, with D tentatively TRBD1 (5 bases). V lost 3 bases, J lost 5 bases, and 7 bases lay in between. Germline assignment: CDR1 WNHNN and CDR2 SYGVQD (reference sequence). This CDR3 region has 12 residues. The CDR3 nucleotides are TGCGCCAGCAGTGAAGGGGCAACTGAAGCTTTCTTT. It is translated as CASSEGATEAFF.

The genes are TRBV3-1 (or the pseudogene TRBV3-2) and TRBJ2-1; 7 nucleotides agree with TRBD1. Losses at the gene ends were 4 bases for V and 5 bases for J; bases not matched to a gene: 11. This CDR3 comprises 16 residues. Germline V gene sequence: CDR1 LGHDT, CDR2 YNNKEL (reference sequence). The CDR3 region has the DNA TGTGCCAGCAGCCTAGACTGGGACAGTGTCCACAATGAGCAGTTCTTC. It encodes CASSLDWDSVHNEQFF.

A few counts support this clone. The rearrangement links TRBV6-5 to TRBJ2-7; TRBD1 agrees at 7 bases. V was clipped by 2 bases and J by 2 bases; unmatched bases: 0. The germline V gene has CDR1 MNHEY and CDR2 SVGAGI. The CDR3 runs to 13 residues. The CDR3 DNA reads TGTGCCAGCAGTTACAGGGGGCCCTACGAGCAGTACTTC. Translating gives CASSYRGPYEQYF.

This clone was seen a handful of times. The chain uses TRBV29-1 and TRBJ2-7; tentatively, D is TRBD1 (6 bases). V was shortened by 4 bases and J by 6 bases, with 10 bases between the two germline ends. CDR3 size: 11 residues. Looked up from germline, CDR1 is SQVTM and CDR2 is ANQGSEA. The CDR3 region is CSVGGQIEQYF. CDR3 nucleotides: TGCAGCGTTGGGGGGCAAATCGAGCAGTACTTC.

The chain carries TRBV18 and TRBJ2-4; TRBD1 matches at 10 bases. This CDR3 comprises 19 residues. Germline CDR1 and CDR2: KGHSH and LQKENI. V lost 3 bases to trimming and J lost 0 bases; unmatched junction nucleotides: 11. Here the CDR3 DNA reads TGTGCCAGCTCACCCCGATCGGGACAGGGGTTTTTAGCCAAAAACATTCAGTACTTC. Protein product: CASSPRSGQGFLAKNIQYF.

The chain couples TRBV10-1 to TRBJ2-7; 8 bases align to TRBD2. The trim removed 10 bases at V and 0 bases at J, leaving 17 bases unmatched. Germline V CDR1 and CDR2: WNHNN, SYGVQD (reference sequence). The CDR3 has 17 residues. The CDR3 sequence is CATLAPSSGGLSYEQYF. As DNA, the CDR3 is TGCGCCACCCTGGCCCCCTCGAGCGGGGGACTCTCCTACGAGCAGTACTTC.

This sequence joins TRBV11-1 and TRBJ2-1; TRBD2 matches at 8 bases. Germline CDR1 reads SGHAT; CDR2 reads FQDESV (reference sequence). V was pared by 11 bases and J by 8 bases, with 11 bases of the junction left unmatched. This CDR3 comprises 13 residues. Here the CDR3 DNA reads TGTGCCGGGGCCTCGGGGGGGCTGGATGAGCAGTTCTTC. Its protein is CAGASGGLDEQFF.